This T cell receptor (beta chain) emerged from a study of radiotherapy plus CTLA-4 blockade in lung cancer. TCRdb keeps only in-frame clones here, not all; method: immunoSEQ multiplex PCR. The sample holds roughly 98,000 clones, approximately 82% seen once. V was cut by 1 base and J by 0 bases, with 13 bases left in between. The germline V gene has CDR1 SEHNR and CDR2 FQNEAQ (reference sequence). This CDR3 is built from 17 residues. The V gene is TRBV7-9, the J gene TRBJ1-3; D not resolved. This specimen was peripheral blood, taken from a patient treated with radiotherapy plus ipilimumab. The TCR was taken from a human donor with non-small cell lung cancer that progressed on radiotherapy plus ipilimumab. The CDR3 DNA reads as TGTGCCAGCAGCTTAGGTGGCAGCCGATTCTCTGGAAACACCATATATTTT. Its translation is CASSLGGSRFSGNTIYF.